These T cell receptor beta chains were read from a single sample in a study of CD8 T cells in ankylosing spondylitis. TCRdb re-derived calls from the 5' RACE reads in MiXCR, one entry per CDR3 protein. The table lists approximately 440,000 distinct CDR3 sequences, under 20% of them singletons, with over 0.9% in the top ten. The material sequenced was blood, either unsorted or a sorted T cell fraction (not recorded which). The receptor source for this set is a male donor with ankylosing spondylitis. Each CDR3 is given with its conserved first and last residue. The order of the fields is V gene, J gene, clone size, D gene, CDR3 DNA, CDR3 protein. D genes are given only for firm matches. Some rows have no size entry. The others give once, few or many, or a class for an expanded clone.

>TRBV6-1|TRBJ2-1|few|-
TGTGCCAGCAGTCCCCTCGGACAGATCTACAATGAGCAGTTCTTC
CASSPLGQIYNEQFF
>TRBV6-5|TRBJ2-7|-|-
TGTGCCAGCAGTTACCGGCCGGCCTCACACAGGGAAAACGAGCAGTACTTC
CASSYRPASHRENEQYF
>TRBV12-3/TRBV12-4|TRBJ2-1|-|TRBD2
TGTGCCAGCAGCCGGGGACTAGCGGGAGGGAATGAGCAGTTCTTC
CASSRGLAGGNEQFF
>TRBV6-4|TRBJ2-1|few|-
TGTGCCAGCAGTGGGTATAGCGGAGGCACCTACAATGAGCAGTTCTTC
CASSGYSGGTYNEQFF
>TRBV6-5|TRBJ1-1|many|TRBD1
TGTGCCAGCAGTTACCAGAATTCGGGACAGGGTGCTTTCTTT
CASSYQNSGQGAFF
>TRBV7-6|TRBJ2-3|-|TRBD2
TGTGCCAGCAGCTTAGCGAGCGGGAGGGGCACAGATACGCAGTATTTT
CASSLASGRGTDTQYF
>TRBV2|TRBJ1-5|-|TRBD1
TGTGCCAGCATGAGGACAGGGAACAATCAGCCCCAGCATTTT
CASMRTGNNQPQHF
>TRBV28|TRBJ2-5|-|TRBD2
TGTGCCAGCAGTTTCCAGGGCGGGAGTGGACAAGAGACCCAGTACTTC
CASSFQGGSGQETQYF
>TRBV3-1|TRBJ2-5|few|-
TGTGCCACCAAACGTGGGCCCTTGATAAGTCAAGAGACCCAGTACTTC
CATKRGPLISQETQYF
>TRBV12-3/TRBV12-4|TRBJ1-2|many|TRBD1
TGTGCCAGCAGTTTAACGACAGGGGACTATGGCTACACCTTC
CASSLTTGDYGYTF
>TRBV5-1|TRBJ2-7|-|-
TGCGCCAGCAGCTTGTCAAAGACAGAAGGAGGCGAGCAGTACTTC
CASSLSKTEGGEQYF
>TRBV27|TRBJ1-1|-|TRBD1
TGTGCCAGCAGTTTAATGGGGACAGGCCGGGAGAACACTGAAGCTTTCTTT
CASSLMGTGRENTEAFF
>TRBV29-1|TRBJ2-3|many|TRBD2
TGCAGCGTTGGTCCCCCCAGCGGGGGTGATACGCAGTATTTT
CSVGPPSGGDTQYF
>TRBV2|TRBJ2-2|-|TRBD2
TGTGCCAGCAGTGAAGCTGGGCGGGAGGTACGGTCCGGGGAGCTGTTTTTT
CASSEAGREVRSGELFF
>TRBV29-1|TRBJ1-1|many|-
TGCAGCGTTGCCGGGGGGAACACTGAAGCTTTCTTT
CSVAGGNTEAFF
>TRBV28|TRBJ2-3|few|TRBD2
TGTGCCAGTCAACTAGCGGGGTTAAGCACAGATACGCAGTATTTT
CASQLAGLSTDTQYF
>TRBV14|TRBJ2-1|-|-
TGTGCCAGCAGCGCCTCTTTGGGCTACAATGAGCAGTTCTTC
CASSASLGYNEQFF
>TRBV4-2|TRBJ2-1|-|TRBD2
TGTGCCAGCAGCCAAGAGGAGGCTAGCGGGGGATCGGGCAATGAGCAGTTCTTC
CASSQEEASGGSGNEQFF
>TRBV5-1|TRBJ1-5|-|-
TGCGCCAGCAGCTTGGATGTAGATCAGCCCCAGCATTTT
CASSLDVDQPQHF
>TRBV6-2/TRBV6-3|TRBJ1-5|-|TRBD1
TGTGCCAGCAGTTACCCCCGGGACAGTCATCAGCCCCAGCATTTT
CASSYPRDSHQPQHF
>TRBV12-3/TRBV12-4|TRBJ2-1|-|-
TGTGCCAGCAGTTTGAGGACAGCCTCCTACAATGAGCAGTTCTTC
CASSLRTASYNEQFF
>TRBV10-2|TRBJ2-7|many|TRBD2
TGCGCCAGCAGTTTCCGCGGGAGGGGGGGGTCCTACGAGCAGTACTTC
CASSFRGRGGSYEQYF
>TRBV7-9|TRBJ1-2|-|-
TGTGCCAGCAGCTTGGCGCAGGGCTACACCTTC
CASSLAQGYTF
>TRBV11-1|TRBJ1-3|-|-
TGTGCCAGCAGCAAAATGGACGGATCCTCTGGAAACACCATATATTTT
CASSKMDGSSGNTIYF
>TRBV2|TRBJ2-2|few|TRBD2
TGTGCCAGCAAGGGACTAGATGGGCCCGGGGAGCTGTTTTTT
CASKGLDGPGELFF
>TRBV5-1|TRBJ2-2|few|TRBD2
TGCGCCAGCAGCCGGACTAGCGGGGCCACCGGGGAGCTGTTTTTT
CASSRTSGATGELFF
>TRBV12-3/TRBV12-4|TRBJ2-5|few|-
TGTGCCAGCAGTCCCCAGGACTGGCGTGGTGAGACCCAGTACTTC
CASSPQDWRGETQYF
>TRBV3-1|TRBJ1-3|once|TRBD1
TGTGCCAGCAGCCGAGGGACAGGGGTACCCTCTGGAAACACCATATATTTT
CASSRGTGVPSGNTIYF
>TRBV10-1|TRBJ1-4|few|-
TGCGCCAGCTTTCGCCGGACGGGACGGAATAATGAAAAACTGTTTTTT
CASFRRTGRNNEKLFF
>TRBV11-3|TRBJ2-4|-|TRBD2
TGTGCCAGCAGACTAGCGGGGTCCAAAAACATTCAGTACTTC
CASRLAGSKNIQYF
>TRBV9|TRBJ1-2|many|-
TGTGCCAGCAGCGCGAGCACAGGGAACTATAACTATGGCTACACCTTC
CASSASTGNYNYGYTF
>TRBV7-3|TRBJ1-2|-|TRBD1
TGTGCCAGCAGCCAGGGGGGAAATGGCTACACCTTC
CASSQGGNGYTF
>TRBV4-1|TRBJ2-5|-|-
TGCGCCAGCAGCCAAGGAACAGGGCCGGAGACCCAGTACTTC
CASSQGTGPETQYF
>TRBV6-2/TRBV6-3|TRBJ1-1|-|-
TGTGCCAGCAGTTACCGGCGGGGAAAGAACACTGAAGCTTTCTTT
CASSYRRGKNTEAFF
>TRBV15|TRBJ2-3|few|TRBD2
TGTGCCACCAGCACTAAGACTAGCGGGGCTCGCACAGATACGCAGTATTTT
CATSTKTSGARTDTQYF
>TRBV3-1|TRBJ2-7|few|-
TGTGCCAGCAGCCAAACGCAGGGCGGCGAGCAGTACTTC
CASSQTQGGEQYF
>TRBV12-3/TRBV12-4|TRBJ1-2|many|-
TGTGCCAGCAGCCCCTTATCCGGACTAGGCTACACCTTC
CASSPLSGLGYTF
>TRBV18|TRBJ1-1|-|-
TGTGCCAGCTCACCAGTCTCAGGGGAGCAGAAAGCTTTCTTT
CASSPVSGEQKAFF
>TRBV12-3/TRBV12-4|TRBJ1-1|few|-
TGTGCCAGCAGTTTAGTTGGGGCGCAAAACACTGAAGCTTTCTTT
CASSLVGAQNTEAFF
>TRBV20-1|TRBJ2-5|few|TRBD2
TGCAGTGCTAGGGGGCTCGGCCCGGGACTATCATTTTTCGAGACCCAGTACTTC
CSARGLGPGLSFFETQYF
>TRBV27|TRBJ2-7|few|TRBD1
TGTGCCAGCAGCTCCGACAGGGTCTCCTACGAGCAGTACTTC
CASSSDRVSYEQYF
>TRBV12-3/TRBV12-4|TRBJ2-3|few|-
TGTGCCAGCAGTTTTCGACAGTCTAGCACAGATACGCAGTATTTT
CASSFRQSSTDTQYF